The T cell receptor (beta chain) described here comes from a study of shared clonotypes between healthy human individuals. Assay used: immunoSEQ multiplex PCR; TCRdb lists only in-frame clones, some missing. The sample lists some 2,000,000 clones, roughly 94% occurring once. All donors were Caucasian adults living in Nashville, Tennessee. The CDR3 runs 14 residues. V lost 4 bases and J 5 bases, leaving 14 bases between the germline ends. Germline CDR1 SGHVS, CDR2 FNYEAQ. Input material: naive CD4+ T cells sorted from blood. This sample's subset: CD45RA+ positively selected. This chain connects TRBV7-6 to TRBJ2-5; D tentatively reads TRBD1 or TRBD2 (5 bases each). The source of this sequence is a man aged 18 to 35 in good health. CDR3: CASSYGATVETQYF. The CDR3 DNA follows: TGTGCCAGCAGCTACGGGGCCACGGTGGAGACCCAGTACTTC.